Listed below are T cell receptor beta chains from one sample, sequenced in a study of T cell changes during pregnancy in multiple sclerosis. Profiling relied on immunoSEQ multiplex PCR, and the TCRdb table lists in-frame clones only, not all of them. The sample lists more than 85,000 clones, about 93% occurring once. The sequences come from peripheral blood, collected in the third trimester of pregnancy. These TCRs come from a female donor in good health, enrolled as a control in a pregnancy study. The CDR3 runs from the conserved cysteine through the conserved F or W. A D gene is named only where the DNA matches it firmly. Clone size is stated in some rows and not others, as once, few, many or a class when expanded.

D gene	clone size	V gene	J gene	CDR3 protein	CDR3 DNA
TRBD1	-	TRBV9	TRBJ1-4	CASSRGQGDEKLFF	TGTGCCAGCAGCCGGGGACAGGGGGACGAAAAACTGTTTTTT
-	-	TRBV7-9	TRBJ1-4	CASSLPGESEKLFF	TGTGCCAGCAGCTTACCAGGGGAGAGCGAAAAACTGTTTTTT
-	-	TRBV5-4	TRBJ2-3	CATDKGGGTDTQYF	TGTGCCACGGACAAGGGAGGAGGCACAGATACGCAGTATTTT
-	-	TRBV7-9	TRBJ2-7	CASSWGRVEQYF	TGTGCCAGCAGCTGGGGCAGGGTCGAGCAGTACTTC
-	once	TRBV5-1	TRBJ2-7	CASSYVGGGEQYF	TGCGCCAGCAGCTACGTAGGGGGTGGTGAGCAGTACTTC
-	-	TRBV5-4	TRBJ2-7	CASSLRRETYEQYF	TGTGCCAGCAGCTTGCGGCGGGAAACCTACGAGCAGTACTTC
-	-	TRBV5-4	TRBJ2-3	CASSPGADTQYF	TGTGCCAGCAGCCCGGGGGCAGATACGCAGTATTTT
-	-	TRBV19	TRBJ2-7	CASSPADGYEQYF	TGTGCCAGTAGTCCAGCCGACGGGTACGAGCAGTACTTC
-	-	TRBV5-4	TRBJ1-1	CASNQGGVTEAFF	TGTGCCAGCAACCAAGGCGGGGTAACTGAAGCTTTCTTT
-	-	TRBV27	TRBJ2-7	CASSLIGESYEQYF	TGTGCCAGCAGCTTAATCGGGGAATCCTACGAGCAGTACTTC